Below, one TCR beta chain is given with its context. What it recognizes is unknown. This sample is drawn from a study of beta chain features in type 1 diabetes. Whole-study context: When patients were set against healthy donors, age, gender and cell yields were similar. Findings and limits, study-wide: For TCRB rearrangement, an influence of HLA type remained unresolved here. Over-representation of high TCR-expressing cells was a possible consequence of cDNA sequencing. Shortening of TCRB CDR3s, moderate but significant, appeared in all four CD4+ subsets of Type 1 diabetes patients. A greater similarity of naive, central memory and Treg TCRB repertoires was seen among patients than among healthy donors.

CDR3 size: 15 residues. CDR1 and CDR2 (germline): LNHDA, SQIVND (reference sequence). Trimming removed 1 base from V and 9 bases from J; junction bases left unmatched: 9. Isolated RNA was reverse transcribed in full, so expressed TCRB transcripts were sequenced. Some clones are missing from TCRdb's copy, which holds only in-frame ones; the method was immunoSEQ multiplex PCR. The profile shows about 710,000 clones, over 12% of them singletons. Sequenced material: naive CD4+ T cells from blood. This TCR was recovered from a young man with type 1 diabetes. The genes are TRBV19 and TRBJ1-5; 7 nucleotides line up with TRBD1. CDR3 nucleotide sequence: TGTGCCAGTAGTATAGGTAGCCAGGGGGTGGGGCCCCAGCATTTT. It translates to CASSIGSQGVGPQHF.